This paragraph covers one T cell receptor (beta chain) sequence. Generated by immunoSEQ multiplex PCR, the TCRdb table keeps only in-frame clones and is missing some. The sample holds approximately 1.5 million clones, nearly 99% seen once. The data were taken from a study of shared clonotypes between healthy human individuals. The receptor was derived from a man aged 30-40 years in good health. The source material was naive CD4+ T cells sorted from blood. Noted subset: CD45RA+ positively selected.

The DNA for the CDR3 is TGTGCCAGCACCTACGGCGTGGCCCGCGAGCAGTTCTTC. Its protein product is CASTYGVAREQFF. This chain connects TRBV7-9 to TRBJ2-1; D is uncertain. V lost 7 bases to trimming and J lost 10 bases, with 17 bases between them. This CDR3 contains 13 residues. The germline V gene encodes CDR1 SEHNR and CDR2 FQNEAQ (reference sequence).